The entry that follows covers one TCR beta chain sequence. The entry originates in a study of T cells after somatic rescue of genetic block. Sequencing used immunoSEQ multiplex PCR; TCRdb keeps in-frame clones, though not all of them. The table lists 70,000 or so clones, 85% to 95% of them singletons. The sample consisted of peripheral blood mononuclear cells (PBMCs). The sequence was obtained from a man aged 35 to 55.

CDR3 region: CASSPWTSETHEQYF. The CDR3 DNA is TGTGCCAGCTCACCATGGACTAGTGAGACACACGAGCAGTACTTC. V gene TRBV18 combines with J gene TRBJ2-7; 7 bases match TRBD2. The junction had 9 bases not matched to a gene; V was cut back by 2 bases and J by 5 bases. Per the germline V gene, CDR1 is KGHSH and CDR2 is LQKENI. This CDR3 has 15 amino acids.